This paragraph reports one T cell receptor beta chain. The source of the sample is a study of cytomegalovirus exposure and HLA in healthy donors. PCR primers comprised 60 Vbeta and 13 Jbeta primers. The table came from immunoSEQ multiplex PCR; TCRdb's copy has only in-frame clones and leaves some out. The sample lists around 100,000 clones; 80% were seen once. V dropped 1 base and J dropped 8; count of bases not matched to a gene: 5. CDR1 and CDR2 (germline): SGDLS, YYNGEE. The CDR3 has 13 amino acids. The rearrangement uses TRBV9 and TRBJ1-2; 7 nucleotides line up with TRBD1. Sequenced input: PBMCs. This sequence originates from a young man in good health and CMV-seronegative. The CDR3, as DNA: TGTGCCAGCAGCGTACGTCCAGGGGGAGGCTACACCTTC. Amino acid sequence: CASSVRPGGGYTF.